This entry describes one TCR beta chain. CDR1 and CDR2 (germline): MDHEN, SYDVKM. The V end lost 5 bases, the J end lost 3 bases, and 8 bases lay between the germline ends. The CDR3 is 12 amino acids. This entry is derived from a study of cytomegalovirus exposure and HLA in healthy donors. With 60 Vbeta and 13 Jbeta primers, the PCR was carried out. Some clones are missing from TCRdb's copy, which holds only in-frame ones; the method was immunoSEQ multiplex PCR. Its table lists about 210,000 clones. The clonotype comes from a woman under 40 in good health and CMV-seropositive. Sample: PBMCs. The chain employs TRBV28 and TRBJ2-7, with a weak D call TRBD1 (6 bases). Here the CDR3 DNA reads TGTGCCAGCAGTGCACAGGGCTACGAGCAGTACTTC. The encoded protein is CASSAQGYEQYF.